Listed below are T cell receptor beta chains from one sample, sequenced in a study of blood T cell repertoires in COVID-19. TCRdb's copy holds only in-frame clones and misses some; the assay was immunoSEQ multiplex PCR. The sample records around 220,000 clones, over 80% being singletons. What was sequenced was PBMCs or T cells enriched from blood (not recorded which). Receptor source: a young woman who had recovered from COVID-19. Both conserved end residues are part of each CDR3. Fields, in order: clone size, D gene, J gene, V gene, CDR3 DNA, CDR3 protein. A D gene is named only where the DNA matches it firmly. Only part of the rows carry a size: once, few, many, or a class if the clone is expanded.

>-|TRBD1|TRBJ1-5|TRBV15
TGTGCCACCAGCGAGGACGCAGGGGGCCGGCAGCCCCAGCATTTT
CATSEDAGGRQPQHF
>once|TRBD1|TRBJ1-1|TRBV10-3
TGTGCCATCAGACGCTCCGGGACAGAGGACACTGAAGCTTTCTTT
CAIRRSGTEDTEAFF
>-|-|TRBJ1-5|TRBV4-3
TGCGCCAGCAGCCAAGTAAGCAGCGGCAATCAGCCCCAGCATTTT
CASSQVSSGNQPQHF
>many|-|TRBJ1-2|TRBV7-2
TGTGCCAGCAGCTTGCCCTTATTGCTATCGTCCTATGGCTACACCTTC
CASSLPLLLSSYGYTF
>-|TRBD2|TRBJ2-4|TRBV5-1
TGCGCCAGCTCGCGGGGGGAGCTAGCCAAAAACATTCAGTACTTC
CASSRGELAKNIQYF
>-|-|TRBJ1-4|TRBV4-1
TGCGCCAGCAGCCAAGTTAGGCGCAGGATTAATGAAAAACTGTTTTTT
CASSQVRRRINEKLFF
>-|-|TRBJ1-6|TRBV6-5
TGTGCCAGCAGTTATCGGCGGGGCGCGGGGAATTCACCCCTCCACTTT
CASSYRRGAGNSPLHF
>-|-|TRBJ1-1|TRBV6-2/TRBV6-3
TGTGCCAGCAGTCCCCGCGGCTCCAGTATGAACACTGAAGCTTTCTTT
CASSPRGSSMNTEAFF
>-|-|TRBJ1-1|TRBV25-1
TGTGCCAGCAGTGAATACGGTGAGGGGGTTTCAGCTTTCTTT
CASSEYGEGVSAFF
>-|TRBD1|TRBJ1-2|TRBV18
TGTGCCAGCTCACCCACCGGGACAGGGGGTCGAAACTGGGGCTACACCTTC
CASSPTGTGGRNWGYTF
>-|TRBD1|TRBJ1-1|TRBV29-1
TGCAGCGTTTTACAGGGGTCTCCTGAAGCTTTCTTT
CSVLQGSPEAFF
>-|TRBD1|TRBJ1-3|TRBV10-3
TGTGCCATCAGCTCCTATGCCGGGACAGAGCGAAACACCATATATTTT
CAISSYAGTERNTIYF
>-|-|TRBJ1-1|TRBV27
TGTGCCAGCAGTTTAATTCCGTCTAGGGCGGGTGAAGCTTTCTTT
CASSLIPSRAGEAFF
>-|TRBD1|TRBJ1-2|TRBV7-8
TGTGCCAGCAGCCCTAGGACAGGGGATGGCTACACCTTC
CASSPRTGDGYTF
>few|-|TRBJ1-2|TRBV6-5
TGTGCCTTAGGGGACTATGGCTACACCTTC
CALGDYGYTF
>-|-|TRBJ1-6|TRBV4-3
TGCGCCAGCAGCCAAGCAGTGTCGCGGAATAATTCACCCCTCCACTTT
CASSQAVSRNNSPLHF
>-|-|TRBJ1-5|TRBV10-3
TGTGCCATCAGTGAGGGGAGGAATCAGCCCCAGCATTTT
CAISEGRNQPQHF
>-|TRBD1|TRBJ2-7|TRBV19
TGTGCCAGTAGCGCCCGGGACAGTTCCTACGAGCAGTACTTC
CASSARDSSYEQYF
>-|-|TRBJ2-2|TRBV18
TGTGCCAGCTCACCATCTAGGGCAGGAGGGACCGGGGAGCTGTTTTTT
CASSPSRAGGTGELFF
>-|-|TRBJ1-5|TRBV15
TGTGCCACCAGCAGAGATCCTAATCAGCCCCAGCATTTT
CATSRDPNQPQHF
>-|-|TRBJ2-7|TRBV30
TGTGCCTGGAGCCCTCCCCGAAGCGGTAGCTCCTACGAGCAGTACTTC
CAWSPPRSGSSYEQYF
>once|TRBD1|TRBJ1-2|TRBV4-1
TGCGCCAGCTGGAAGATCGGGACAGCTGGTGGCTACACCTTC
CASWKIGTAGGYTF
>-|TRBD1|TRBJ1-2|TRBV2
TGTGCCAGCAGTGTCTTCCTGACAGGGAACTATGGCTACACCTTC
CASSVFLTGNYGYTF
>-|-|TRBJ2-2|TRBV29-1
TGCAGCGTTGTCGGGGGACTCGGCACCGGGGAGCTGTTTTTT
CSVVGGLGTGELFF
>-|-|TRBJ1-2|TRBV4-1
TGCGCCAGCAGCCAGCCCCGACGGGGGACTAACTATGGCTACACCTTC
CASSQPRRGTNYGYTF
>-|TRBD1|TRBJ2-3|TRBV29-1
TGCAGCGTTGAAGATACTCGGACAGGGGCAGTAGATACGCAGTATTTT
CSVEDTRTGAVDTQYF
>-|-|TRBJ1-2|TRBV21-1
TGTGCCAGCAGCAAATTTGTTCCAGCGACTGATGGCTACACCTTC
CASSKFVPATDGYTF
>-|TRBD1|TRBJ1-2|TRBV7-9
TGTGCCAGCAGCTTAGGGGGGACAGGCTTCTATGGCTACACCTTC
CASSLGGTGFYGYTF
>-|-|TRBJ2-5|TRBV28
TGTGCCAGCAGCGGCCTGGACTTGTTGGAGCAAGAGACCCAGTACTTC
CASSGLDLLEQETQYF
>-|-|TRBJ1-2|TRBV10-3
TGTGCCATCAGTGAGCCCAGAAATAACTATGGCTACACCTTC
CAISEPRNNYGYTF